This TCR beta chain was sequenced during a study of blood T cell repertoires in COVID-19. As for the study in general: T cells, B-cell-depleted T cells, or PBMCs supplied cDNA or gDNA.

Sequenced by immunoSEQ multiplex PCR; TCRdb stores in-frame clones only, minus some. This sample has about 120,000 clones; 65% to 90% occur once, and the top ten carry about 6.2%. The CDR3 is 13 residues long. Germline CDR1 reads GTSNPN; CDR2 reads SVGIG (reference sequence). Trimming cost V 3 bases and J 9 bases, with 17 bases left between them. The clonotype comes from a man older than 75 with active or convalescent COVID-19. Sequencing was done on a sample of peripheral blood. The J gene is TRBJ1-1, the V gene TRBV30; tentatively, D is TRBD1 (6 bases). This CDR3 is CAWSSGPGHQAFF. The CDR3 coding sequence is TGTGCCTGGAGCTCCGGACCGGGACACCAAGCTTTCTTT.